Following are 27 T cell receptor beta chains from one sample sequenced in a study of T cells in Graves' hyperthyroidism and ophthalmopathy. RNA transcripts served as the template for amplifying TCR beta CDR3 regions. A set of HTBI primers served as the primers for a first-round RT-PCR of the TCR CDR3. TCRdb reanalysed the multiplex PCR reads using MiXCR and keeps one entry per CDR3 protein. The data show roughly 500,000 distinct CDR3 sequences, 46% seen once. The sample taken for sequencing was peripheral blood or thyroid tissue (not recorded which). All receptors derive from an adult woman with Graves' disease, either hyperthyroidism or ophthalmopathy (not recorded which).

This rearrangement joins TRBV4-1 to TRBJ2-7; 8 bases are a match to TRBD1. The CDR3 length is 16 residues. Looked up from germline, CDR1 is MGHRA and CDR2 is YSYEKL. V was clipped by 0 bases and J by 3 bases; unmatched bases: 7. CDR3 amino acids: CASSQEEGTGLYEQYF. The CDR3 DNA reads as TGCGCCAGCAGCCAAGAAGAGGGGACAGGTCTCTACGAGCAGTACTTC.

A few counts support this clonotype. This sequence joins TRBV29-1 and TRBJ2-1, with a tentative D call TRBD1 (6 bases). The CDR3 covers 14 residues. In germline, CDR1 is SQVTM, CDR2 ANQGSEA. With 6 bases removed from V and 3 bases from J, the gap between germline ends came to 15 bases. The CDR3 loop is CSVAGRTVYNEQFF. DNA of the CDR3: TGCAGCGTCGCAGGAAGGACAGTCTACAATGAGCAGTTCTTC.

DNA of the CDR3: TGTGCCAGCAGCTTAGGGACGGGGGTCAGGGAGCAGTTCTTC. It codes for CASSLGTGVREQFF. The chain uses TRBV11-2 and TRBJ2-5; the D gene is possibly TRBD2 (6 bases). The J call is doubtful: the DNA matches TRBJ2-1 better. This CDR3 has 14 amino acids. Per the germline V gene, CDR1 is SGHAT and CDR2 is FQNNGV.

The chain links TRBV15 to TRBJ1-6, with no clear D. Germline assignment: CDR1 LNHNV and CDR2 YYDKDF (reference sequence). The V and J ends lost 1 base and 8 bases respectively, with 15 bases between them. There are 16 residues in the CDR3. The CDR3 protein is CATSRGYGPVYSPLHF. CDR3 coding DNA: TGTGCCACCAGCAGAGGATACGGACCGGTTTATTCACCCCTCCACTTT.

This sequence joins TRBV25-1 and TRBJ1-2; the D is unclear. Trimming pared 8 bases from V and 4 bases from J, leaving 26 bases between. Germline CDR1 is MGHDK and CDR2 is SYGVNS. The CDR3 covers 17 residues. The CDR3 DNA is TGTGCCAGCTCTTCGGCCAGCAGCCAATTGGGCCTCTATGGCTACACCTTC. As protein: CASSSASSQLGLYGYTF.

This clonotype was found a few times. V and J are TRBV20-1 and TRBJ1-1; D gene ambiguous. The CDR3 is 13 residues long. Trimming stripped 3 bases from V and 5 bases from J, with 13 bases between. From germline, CDR1 is DFQATT and CDR2 SNEGSKA (reference sequence). The CDR3 DNA reads TGCAGTGCTAGGGGCTTCGTGTGGACTGAAGCTTTCTTT. Its translation is CSARGFVWTEAFF.

The gene calls are TRBV7-2 and TRBJ2-5; D is uncertain. V was trimmed by 8 bases and J by 2 bases, leaving 12 bases between them. CDR3 length: 13 amino acids. Germline V gives CDR1 SGHTA, CDR2 FQGNSA. In DNA form, the CDR3 reads TGTGCCAGCGGTGGTTACACTCAAGAGACCCAGTACTTC. This encodes CASGGYTQETQYF.

This clonotype was detected only a few times. The chain joins TRBV7-9 to TRBJ1-2; the D gene is possibly TRBD1 (5 bases). Germline V CDR1 and CDR2: SEHNR, FQNEAQ (reference sequence). Trimming removed 5 bases from V and 2 bases from J, with 15 bases in between. The CDR3 covers 15 residues. For the CDR3, the DNA is TGTGCCAGCAGCCCAGATTGGTGGGGGAACTATGGCTACACCTTC. Amino acids: CASSPDWWGNYGYTF.

This chain links TRBV20-1 with TRBJ1-2; D possibly corresponds to TRBD1 (6 bases). There are 15 residues in the CDR3. The V end lost 8 bases, the J end lost 6 bases, and 25 bases lay between the germline ends. Germline V gene lookup returns CDR1 DFQATT and CDR2 SNEGSKA (reference sequence). CDR3 sequence: CSNRRDTSGDDGYTF. The CDR3 nucleotides are TGCAGTAACCGCCGGGACACTTCCGGGGACGATGGCTACACCTTC.

In this sample, this clonotype turned up many times. The J gene is TRBJ2-7, the V gene TRBV5-6; TRBD1 is a possible D gene (5 bases). V was shortened by 4 bases and J by 3 bases, with 20 bases between the two germline ends. Germline lookup yields CDR1 SGHDT and CDR2 YYEEEE. CDR3 length: 16 amino acids. CDR3 nucleotide sequence: TGTGCCAGCAGCGCCTCGACAGTCCCCCTTTACTACGAGCAGTACTTC. It codes for CASSASTVPLYYEQYF.

With regard to this clonotype: Germline is not matched at one junction end, which may reflect a read error. The rearrangement uses TRBV7-9 and TRBJ2-7; no reliable D call. The CDR3 contains 14 residues. Germline V gene sequence: CDR1 SEHNR, CDR2 FQNEAQ (reference sequence). As DNA, the CDR3 is TGTGCCAGCGGCTTGGACCTCGGGTGGTACGAGCAGTACTTC. Its translation: CASGLDLGWYEQYF.

This clonotype was counted many times. The gene calls are TRBV2 and TRBJ2-7, with D perhaps TRBD2 (6 bases). Germline V gives CDR1 SNHLY, CDR2 FYNNEI. The CDR3 runs 12 residues. V dropped 6 bases and J dropped 5 bases, with 11 bases sitting between them. The CDR3 loop is CASRRGIHEQYF. CDR3 nucleotides: TGTGCCAGCAGGCGCGGGATTCACGAGCAGTACTTC.

Concerning this clonotype: This sequence may be a read error, since a much larger clone differs from it by one base. CDR3 DNA sequence: TGTGCCAGCGGCCCGCCCAATCAGCCCCAGCATTTT. It is translated as CASGPPNQPQHF. The V gene is TRBV6-1, the J gene TRBJ1-5, with no clear D. Trimming cost V 8 bases and J 3 bases, with 8 bases left between them. Germline CDR1 reads MNHNS; CDR2 reads SASEGT. There are 12 residues in the CDR3.

This clonotype occurred many times. The chain combines TRBV20-1 with TRBJ2-2; D gene unclear. The germline V gene encodes CDR1 DFQATT and CDR2 SNEGSKA (reference sequence). The CDR3 totals 15 residues. The V gene lost 0 bases and the J gene lost 4 bases, with 12 bases spanning the gap. The CDR3 sequence is CSARDPQKPTGELFF. Written as DNA, the CDR3 is TGCAGTGCTAGAGATCCCCAGAAACCCACCGGGGAGCTGTTTTTT.

The chain combines TRBV5-1 with TRBJ2-7, with 8 bases lining up with TRBD1. There are 15 residues in the CDR3. J lost 1 base, V lost 4 bases, and 7 bases had no gene match. Germline-derived CDR1 and CDR2 are SGHRS and YFSETQ. Written as DNA, the CDR3 is TGCGCCAGCAGCGAGGACAGGGCACCGTCCTACGAGCAGTACTTC. Protein product: CASSEDRAPSYEQYF.

The CDR3 sequence is CASSYQLLAGGLGTQYF. In DNA, the CDR3 is TGTGCCAGCAGCTACCAATTACTAGCGGGAGGGCTTGGGACCCAGTACTTC. The chain is built from TRBV7-2 and TRBJ2-5; TRBD2 matches at 13 bases. V was clipped by 4 bases and J by 7 bases; unmatched bases: 12. This CDR3 has 17 residues. Germline V lookup: CDR1 SGHTA, CDR2 FQGNSA.

In its sample, this clonotype was seen a few times. V usage is TRBV19 and J usage is TRBJ2-2, with D perhaps TRBD2 (6 bases). V was cut by 1 base and J by 3 bases, with 12 bases left in between. Germline lookup yields CDR1 LNHDA and CDR2 SQIVND (reference sequence). This CDR3 spans 16 amino acids. DNA for the CDR3: TGTGCCAGTAGTATAGGGGTAGCGGACTACACCGGGGAGCTGTTTTTT. It is translated as CASSIGVADYTGELFF. Looking up the rest from reference TRBV19 and TRBJ2-2 gives the full variable domain: DGGITQSPKYLFRKEGQNVTLSCEQNLNHDAMYWYRQDPGQGLRLIYYSQIVNDFQKGDIAEGYSVSREKKESFPLTVTSAQKNPTAFYLCASSIGVADYTGELFFGEGSRLTVL.

In its sample, this clonotype was seen a few times. In nucleotides, the CDR3 is TGTGCCAGCAGTTACGACAGGCTCGTGAACACTGAAGCTTTCTTT. It is translated as CASSYDRLVNTEAFF. The chain combines TRBV6-5 with TRBJ1-1; possibly TRBD1 for D (6 bases). The CDR3 length is 15 residues. Germline V gene data show CDR1 as MNHEY and CDR2 as SVGAGI. Trimming shortened V by 2 bases and J by 0 bases, and 10 bases separated the two germline ends.

About this clonotype itself: This is likely a read error, given that the CDR3 carries no conserved phenylalanine or tryptophan at its end. The limits of the CDR3 on the DNA are not certain, so only TCRdb's listed CDR3 is given. V usage is TRBV7-9 and J usage is TRBJ2-7; the table's D call TRBD1 went unverified against the DNA. The CDR3 is 9 amino acids in total, end residues counted. CDR1 SEHNR and CDR2 FQNEAQ come from the germline V gene (reference sequence). The CDR3 loop reads CASSREAGT.

This sequence joins TRBV29-1 and TRBJ2-7; D not resolved. Deletions cut 4 bases from V and 3 bases from J, with 13 bases between. This CDR3 is built from 13 residues. Germline lookup yields CDR1 SQVTM and CDR2 ANQGSEA. The CDR3 loop is CSVGLLGHYEQYF. The DNA for the CDR3 is TGCAGCGTTGGATTGCTGGGCCACTACGAGCAGTACTTC.

The gene calls are TRBV10-3 and TRBJ1-6; D is possibly TRBD1 (6 bases). The CDR3 spans 20 residues. V dropped 5 bases and J dropped 0 bases, with 23 bases sitting between them. CDR1 and CDR2 from the germline V gene are ENHRY and SYGVKD. This chain's CDR3 is CAISKDPLTGLHSYNSPLHF. The CDR3 region has the DNA TGTGCCATCAGTAAAGATCCCTTGACAGGTCTGCACTCCTATAATTCACCCCTCCACTTT.

This clonotype was seen at least ten times. The V and J genes are TRBV6-5 and TRBJ1-4, with 9 bases that match TRBD1. The CDR3 loop spans 15 amino acids. Germline trimming cut 0 bases from V and 10 bases from J; bases unmatched to any gene: 6. In germline, CDR1 is MNHEY, CDR2 SVGAGI. CDR3 nucleotides: TGTGCCAGCAGTTACTCCGGGACAGGGTATCGAAAACTGTTTTTT. It translates to CASSYSGTGYRKLFF.

The chain joins TRBV2 to TRBJ1-5; 11 bases are shared with TRBD1. The CDR3 loop spans 14 amino acids. Germline CDR1 reads SNHLY; CDR2 reads FYNNEI. Trimming cost V 8 bases and J 10 bases; bases outside gene matches: 10. The chain's CDR3 is CASCPGGTGGPQHF. CDR3 bases: TGTGCCAGCTGCCCCGGCGGGACAGGGGGACCCCAGCATTTT.

The J gene is TRBJ2-7, the V gene TRBV29-1, with TRBD1 matching over 8 bases. J gave up 4 bases and V 8 bases, and 13 bases lay outside the gene matches. The CDR3 sequence is 14 residues long. Germline V gives CDR1 SQVTM, CDR2 ANQGSEA. The CDR3, as DNA: TGCAGCAGTTACTCCGGGACAGGAGAATACGAGCAGTACTTC. Amino acids: CSSYSGTGEYEQYF.

This clonotype occurred many times. The chain couples TRBV3-1 to TRBJ1-2; 7 nucleotides match TRBD1. The CDR3 extends over 13 amino acids. Trimming took 3 bases from V and 5 from J; bases not matched to a gene: 3. Germline lookup yields CDR1 LGHDT and CDR2 YNNKEL (reference sequence). CDR3 nucleotide sequence: TGTGCCAGCAGCCACGACAGGGCGTATGGCTACACCTTC. This encodes CASSHDRAYGYTF.

This clonotype was recorded many times. The chain has TRBV6-5 and TRBJ2-5; either TRBD1 or TRBD2 may supply D (6 bases each). The germline V and J ends were trimmed by 7 bases and 9 bases, with 15 bases remaining between them. CDR1 MNHEY and CDR2 SVGAGI come from the germline V gene. CDR3 length: 12 amino acids. In DNA form, the CDR3 reads TGTGCCAGCACCCCCCCCGGGGGCCCCCAGTACTTC. Translated: CASTPPGGPQYF.

The chain links TRBV5-5 to TRBJ1-5; no definite D call. Trimming took 1 base from V and 4 from J, leaving 9 bases between them. CDR1 is SGHKS and CDR2 is YYEKEE in the germline V gene (reference sequence). The CDR3 is made up of 14 amino acids. The chain's CDR3 is CASSLFTGNQPQHF. CDR3 coding DNA: TGTGCCAGCAGCTTGTTTACGGGTAATCAGCCCCAGCATTTT.